These 28 T cell receptor beta chains came from one sample sequenced in a study of blood T cell repertoires in COVID-19. TCRdb's copy holds only in-frame clones and misses some; the assay was immunoSEQ multiplex PCR. Of approximately 67,000 clones listed, approximately 91% are singletons. Input material: peripheral blood. Receptor source: a human donor in a cohort sampled during active COVID-19.

The chain recombines TRBV4-2 with TRBJ2-3; 10 positions match TRBD2. Germline assignment: CDR1 LGHNA and CDR2 YNFKEQ. V dropped 0 bases and J dropped 5; count of bases not matched to a gene: 11. The CDR3 has 18 amino acids. CDR3 sequence reads: CASSQDLGASGSQDTQYF. CDR3 coding DNA: TGTGCCAGCAGCCAAGACCTCGGCGCTAGCGGGAGTCAAGATACGCAGTATTTT.

The chain links TRBV3-1 (or the pseudogene TRBV3-2) to TRBJ2-7; the D is unclear. The CDR3 is 12 residues long. Trimming stripped 3 bases from V and 9 bases from J, with 12 bases between. From germline, CDR1 is LGHDT and CDR2 YNNKEL (reference sequence). CDR3 sequence (DNA): TGTGCCAGCAGCCATCTAGATTCGGGGCAGTACTTC. This gives the protein CASSHLDSGQYF.

The chain carries TRBV24-1 and TRBJ2-2; D uncertain. Trimming cost V 2 bases and J 4 bases, with 10 bases left between them. The CDR3 has 15 residues. CDR1 is KGHDR, CDR2 SFDVKD, per germline. The CDR3 spells CATSDSRVPTGELFF. The CDR3 region has the DNA TGTGCCACCAGTGATTCTCGTGTCCCCACCGGGGAGCTGTTTTTT.

A single count supports this clone. The chain combines TRBV6-1 with TRBJ2-2; D unclear. CDR1 and CDR2 (germline): MNHNS, SASEGT. CDR3 length equals 16 residues. V lost 2 bases and J 5 bases, leaving 15 bases between the germline ends. CDR3 residues: CASSEIGDSGTGELFF. The CDR3 bases are TGTGCCAGCAGTGAAATTGGAGACTCCGGGACCGGGGAGCTGTTTTTT.

The chain joins TRBV7-2 to TRBJ1-2; tentative D call: TRBD1 (5 bases). CDR3 length: 12 amino acids. Germline lookup yields CDR1 SGHTA and CDR2 FQGNSA. Deletions cut 8 bases from V and 8 bases from J, with 15 bases between. The CDR3 loop reads CASQWDSEGYTF. Here the CDR3 DNA reads TGTGCCAGCCAATGGGACTCAGAAGGCTACACCTTC.

This clone was detected once. V and J are TRBV5-1 and TRBJ1-1; 7 nucleotides agree with TRBD1. Germline-derived CDR1 and CDR2 are SGHRS and YFSETQ. The CDR3 extends over 14 amino acids. V lost 6 bases and J lost 0; bases outside the gene matches: 5. This chain's CDR3 is CASNRGGLNTEAFF. In DNA form, the CDR3 reads TGCGCCAGCAACAGGGGAGGATTGAACACTGAAGCTTTCTTT.

The genes are TRBV19 and TRBJ1-1; 7 bases agree with TRBD1. The germline gives CDR1 LNHDA, CDR2 SQIVND (reference sequence). The CDR3 sequence is 14 residues long. Germline trimming cut 8 bases from V and 5 bases from J; bases unmatched to any gene: 11. The CDR3 nucleotides read TGTGCCAGTCGCAACAGGGGAGGAGGGACTGAAGCTTTCTTT. Amino acid sequence: CASRNRGGGTEAFF.

The chain joins TRBV19 to TRBJ2-5; 7 nucleotides line up with TRBD2. J was trimmed by 7 bases and V by 6 bases; bases with no gene match: 11. This CDR3 comprises 14 residues. Germline V gene sequence: CDR1 LNHDA, CDR2 SQIVND (reference sequence). Written as DNA, the CDR3 is TGTGCCAGTAGCCAGGACCTAACTAGCGCGACCCAGTACTTC. Its translation: CASSQDLTSATQYF.

The gene calls are TRBV28 and TRBJ1-5, with D possibly matching TRBD1 (5 bases). CDR1 is MDHEN and CDR2 is SYDVKM in the germline V gene. The CDR3 runs to 15 residues. The ends were cut back, 6 bases at V and 0 bases at J, with 12 bases in the middle. This chain's CDR3 is CASRPTDSSNQPQHF. The CDR3 coding sequence is TGTGCCAGCAGACCGACAGACTCTAGCAATCAGCCCCAGCATTTT. Full variable domain (rest looked up from reference TRBV28 and TRBJ1-5): DVKVTQSSRYLVKRTGEKVFLECVQDMDHENMFWYRQDPGLGLRLIYFSYDVKMKEKGDIPEGYSVSREKKERFSLILESASTNQTSMYLCASRPTDSSNQPQHFGDGTRLSIL.

The V gene is TRBV6-2 or TRBV6-3, the J gene TRBJ2-1, with 11 nucleotides matching TRBD2. Germline CDR1 and CDR2: MNHEY and SVGEGT. The CDR3 extends over 20 amino acids. V lost 0 bases to trimming and J lost 0 bases; unmatched junction nucleotides: 10. The CDR3 spells CASSYSSGTSGLSSYNEQFF. CDR3 bases: TGTGCCAGCAGTTACTCGAGCGGGACTAGCGGACTAAGCTCCTACAATGAGCAGTTCTTC.

The chain links TRBV18 to TRBJ1-1; D remains ambiguous. The germline V gene encodes CDR1 KGHSH and CDR2 LQKENI. The CDR3 sequence is 14 residues long. V was clipped by 0 bases and J by 4 bases, with 9 bases between them. CDR3 DNA: TGTGCCAGCTCACCACCTAATCTCAGCACTGAAGCTTTCTTT. It codes for CASSPPNLSTEAFF.

CDR3 protein: CASSHQGPFMNTEAFF. The CDR3 DNA sequence: TGCGCCAGCAGCCACCAGGGTCCGTTCATGAACACTGAAGCTTTCTTT. The rearrangement links TRBV4-1 to TRBJ1-1, with D tentatively TRBD1 (5 bases). This CDR3 has 16 residues. V lost 3 bases to trimming and J lost 0 bases, with 14 bases between them. Germline CDR1 reads MGHRA; CDR2 reads YSYEKL.

The chain employs TRBV28 and TRBJ2-1; 11 bases are a match to TRBD1. Germline values: CDR1 MDHEN, CDR2 SYDVKM. This CDR3 is built from 16 residues. With 4 bases clipped from V and 8 bases from J, the junction kept 10 bases outside the gene matches. The CDR3 is CASSSLGQGARDEQFF. DNA for the CDR3: TGTGCCAGCAGTTCCCTAGGACAGGGGGCCCGGGATGAGCAGTTCTTC.

The chain joins TRBV6-6 to TRBJ1-3; TRBD1 is a possible D gene (6 bases). This CDR3 has 17 residues. Germline V gene data show CDR1 as MNHNY and CDR2 as SVGAGI (reference sequence). V lost 5 bases and J 0 bases, leaving 17 bases between the germline ends. CDR3 sequence reads: CASSRAGGTHSGNTIYF. The CDR3 bases are TGTGCCAGCAGTCGAGCGGGTGGGACACACTCTGGAAACACCATATATTTT.

This clone occurred once. The J gene is TRBJ1-1, the V gene TRBV9; possible D gene TRBD1, 5 bases. Germline-derived CDR1 and CDR2 are SGDLS and YYNGEE. The CDR3 runs 14 residues. Trimming stripped 0 bases from V and 0 bases from J, with 6 bases between. CDR3 region: CASSVAGVNTEAFF. The CDR3, as DNA: TGTGCCAGCAGCGTAGCGGGGGTGAACACTGAAGCTTTCTTT.

This clone is a singleton in its sample. The chain has TRBV7-8 and TRBJ2-7; 10 bases match TRBD2. The CDR3 loop spans 18 amino acids. V dropped 1 base and J dropped 5; count of bases not matched to a gene: 14. Germline V lookup: CDR1 SGHVS, CDR2 FQNEAQ. The CDR3 loop is CASSLDRLAGASIHEQYF. The CDR3 nucleotides are TGTGCCAGCAGCTTAGATAGGCTAGCGGGAGCCTCTATCCACGAGCAGTACTTC.

V is TRBV11-2 and J is TRBJ2-1, with 9 bases identical to TRBD2. Germline CDR1 is SGHAT and CDR2 is FQNNGV. V shed 5 bases and J 8 bases; nucleotides not matched to a gene: 13. The CDR3 is 16 residues long. The CDR3 is CASSASSGGAAYEQFF. Here the CDR3 DNA reads TGTGCCAGCAGCGCGAGTAGCGGGGGCGCCGCGTATGAGCAGTTCTTC.

J is TRBJ1-1 and V is TRBV19, with TRBD1 as a possible D gene (6 bases). V was clipped by 4 bases and J by 4 bases, with 13 bases between them. The CDR3 has 14 amino acids. Germline V gene data show CDR1 as LNHDA and CDR2 as SQIVND (reference sequence). The CDR3 is CASSTLDRTTEAFF. CDR3 nucleotide sequence: TGTGCCAGTAGTACCCTTGACAGGACCACTGAAGCTTTCTTT.

The table lists this clone with a few counts. The V and J genes are TRBV5-6 and TRBJ2-7, with D possibly TRBD2 on 5 matching bases. CDR1 SGHDT and CDR2 YYEEEE come from the germline V gene. With 4 bases removed from V and 0 bases from J, the gap between germline ends came to 14 bases. The CDR3 length is 15 residues. CDR3 in DNA: TGTGCCAGCAGCCCCCAAGGCGGGTACTCCTACGAGCAGTACTTC. Its protein product is CASSPQGGYSYEQYF. The full variable domain, its missing parts supplied by reference TRBV5-6 and TRBJ2-7, is DAGVTQSPTHLIKTRGQQVTLRCSPKSGHDTVSWYQQALGQGPQFIFQYYEEEERQRGNFPDRFSGHQFPNYSSELNVNALLLGDSALYLCASSPQGGYSYEQYFGPGTRLTVT.

The chain carries TRBV5-5 and TRBJ2-1, with D perhaps matching TRBD2 (5 bases). V was clipped by 0 bases and J by 3 bases, with 13 bases between them. Germline CDR1 is SGHKS and CDR2 is YYEKEE (reference sequence). There are 16 residues in the CDR3. CDR3 in DNA: TGTGCCAGCAGCTTGGATGCTGCGGGCGACTACAATGAGCAGTTCTTC. Protein product: CASSLDAAGDYNEQFF.

The chain couples TRBV6-5 to TRBJ2-1, with 8 positions matching TRBD2. This CDR3 is built from 16 residues. V shed 3 bases and J 8 bases; nucleotides not matched to a gene: 12. The germline gives CDR1 MNHEY, CDR2 SVGAGI. CDR3 residues: CASSYHPGLGVDEQFF. In nucleotides, the CDR3 is TGTGCCAGCAGTTATCACCCGGGACTAGGTGTCGATGAGCAGTTCTTC.

CDR3 DNA sequence: TGTGCCAGTAGTCCCCCCCCGGGGTGGCAAGAGACCCAGTACTTC. It encodes CASSPPPGWQETQYF. The chain is built from TRBV19 and TRBJ2-5; possibly TRBD2 for D (5 bases). Trimming removed 5 bases from V and 2 bases from J, with 15 bases in between. Germline V lookup: CDR1 LNHDA, CDR2 SQIVND (reference sequence). The CDR3 has 15 amino acids. The variable domain in full, completed from reference TRBV19 and TRBJ2-5, reads DGGITQSPKYLFRKEGQNVTLSCEQNLNHDAMYWYRQDPGQGLRLIYYSQIVNDFQKGDIAEGYSVSREKKESFPLTVTSAQKNPTAFYLCASSPPPGWQETQYFGPGTRLLVL.

The count of this clone is one. The genes are TRBV29-1 and TRBJ1-4; the D gene is possibly TRBD1 (6 bases). Germline CDR1 SQVTM, CDR2 ANQGSEA. This CDR3 spans 13 amino acids. The V and J ends lost 4 bases and 6 bases respectively, with 12 bases between them. In DNA, the CDR3 is TGCAGCGTTGGGGGGGGCGCGGATGAAAAACTGTTTTTT. Protein sequence: CSVGGGADEKLFF. Based on the CDR3 plus reference TRBV29-1 and TRBJ1-4, the full variable domain is SAVISQKPSRDICQRGTSLTIQCQVDSQVTMMFWYRQQPGQSLTLIATANQGSEATYESGFVIDKFPISRPNLTFSTLTVSNMSPEDSSIYLCSVGGGADEKLFFGSGTQLSVL.

This clone was seen only once. The gene calls are TRBV7-2 and TRBJ2-2, with a weak D call TRBD1 (6 bases). The V gene lost 2 bases and the J gene lost 4 bases, with 14 bases spanning the gap. Germline lookup yields CDR1 SGHTA and CDR2 FQGNSA. The CDR3 length is 16 residues. For the CDR3, the DNA is TGTGCCAGCAGCTTAAAACCCAGGGGACGCACCGGGGAGCTGTTTTTT. Translation: CASSLKPRGRTGELFF.

The chain recombines TRBV5-1 with TRBJ2-5, with TRBD1 matching 7 bases. This CDR3 contains 17 residues. With 0 bases clipped from V and 2 bases from J, the junction kept 10 bases outside the gene matches. The V gene's germline CDR1 is SGHRS and CDR2 YFSETQ. The CDR3 bases are TGCGCCAGCAGCTTGGATTTTGGACAGGACCAACAAGAGACCCAGTACTTC. It specifies CASSLDFGQDQQETQYF.

This clone occurred once. The V gene is TRBV7-2, the J gene TRBJ2-3; tentative D call: TRBD2 (6 bases). The CDR3 contains 14 residues. The germline gives CDR1 SGHTA, CDR2 FQGNSA. V lost 4 bases, J lost 6 bases, and 14 bases lay in between. The CDR3 DNA sequence: TGTGCCAGCAGCTCGCGTATCAGCGGGGATACGCAGTATTTT. It is translated as CASSSRISGDTQYF. The full variable domain, its missing parts supplied by reference TRBV7-2 and TRBJ2-3, is GAGVSQSPSNKVTEKGKDVELRCDPISGHTALYWYRQSLGQGLEFLIYFQGNSAPDKSGLPSDRFSAERTGGSVSTLTIQRTQQEDSAVYLCASSSRISGDTQYFGPGTRLTVL.

V usage is TRBV5-1 and J usage is TRBJ2-3; 7 positions match TRBD1. Germline V lookup: CDR1 SGHRS, CDR2 YFSETQ. The CDR3 is 15 residues long. Trimming took 0 bases from V and 3 from J; bases not matched to a gene: 4. The CDR3 nucleotides are TGCGCCAGCAGCTTGGGGACAGGTGGGACAGATACGCAGTATTTT. Translating it yields CASSLGTGGTDTQYF.

J is TRBJ2-1 and V is TRBV6-4; 8 positions match TRBD1. This CDR3 is built from 15 residues. V was pared by 3 bases and J by 7 bases, with 8 bases of the junction left unmatched. The V gene's germline CDR1 is MRHNA and CDR2 SNTAGT. CDR3 loop: CASSEQRTGLNEQFF. The CDR3 DNA is TGTGCCAGCAGTGAGCAGAGGACAGGGTTGAATGAGCAGTTCTTC.